These 21 T cell receptor beta chains share one sample of origin, sequenced in a study of CD8 T cells in Susac syndrome. A quantity of about 0.45 to 1 ug RNA underwent reverse transcription using random hexamers. TCRdb re-derived calls from the immunoSEQ multiplex PCR reads in MiXCR, one entry per CDR3 protein. In the table there are 180,000 or so distinct CDR3 sequences, 85% to 95% of which are singletons. The specimen sequenced was CD4+ T cells from PBMCs. These receptors came from a human donor with Susac syndrome.

The rearrangement uses TRBV5-1 and TRBJ1-2; 10 bases agree with TRBD1. The CDR3 has 15 amino acids. V was pared by 4 bases and J by 4 bases, with 7 bases of the junction left unmatched. Looked up from germline, CDR1 is SGHRS and CDR2 is YFSETQ. The CDR3 here is CASSGTGEVGYGYTF. The CDR3 bases are TGCGCCAGCAGCGGGACAGGGGAGGTGGGCTATGGCTACACCTTC.

CDR3 nucleotide sequence: TGCAGTGCTAGAGGCCCTCAGGGGGCAGGCGATGGCTACACCTTC. Protein: CSARGPQGAGDGYTF. The rearrangement links TRBV20-1 to TRBJ1-2; 8 bases fit TRBD1. The CDR3 loop spans 15 amino acids. The germline CDR1 and CDR2 sequences are DFQATT and SNEGSKA (reference sequence). J lost 6 bases, V lost 1 base, and 10 bases had no gene match.

The chain links TRBV2 to TRBJ2-3, with D uncertain. Trimming left V 4 bases short and J 0 bases short, with 11 bases between. CDR3 length: 15 amino acids. CDR1 is SNHLY, CDR2 FYNNEI, per germline. The CDR3 reads CASSASWASTDTQYF. The CDR3 nucleotides read TGTGCCAGCAGTGCTAGTTGGGCCAGCACAGATACGCAGTATTTT.

This chain uses TRBV5-1 with TRBJ2-7, with D hard to call. Germline CDR1 SGHRS, CDR2 YFSETQ. CDR3 size: 14 residues. V was pared by 4 bases and J by 0 bases, with 11 bases between. In DNA, the CDR3 is TGCGCCAGCAGCCTAGTAACGGGCTCCTACGAGCAGTACTTC. Translated: CASSLVTGSYEQYF.

The chain employs TRBV20-1 and TRBJ2-1; D is perhaps TRBD2 (5 bases). CDR3 size: 14 residues. The V gene lost 3 bases and the J gene lost 3 bases, with 12 bases spanning the gap. Germline V CDR1 and CDR2: DFQATT, SNEGSKA (reference sequence). The CDR3 DNA reads as TGCAGTGCTAGGACTAACCGGGGCTACAATGAGCAGTTCTTC. Its protein is CSARTNRGYNEQFF.

This clonotype was seen a handful of times. The chain recombines TRBV3-1 with TRBJ1-1; D is unresolved. V lost 0 bases and J lost 0, with 5 bases in between. This CDR3 is built from 14 residues. The germline CDR1 and CDR2 sequences are LGHDT and YNNKEL (reference sequence). CDR3 amino acids: CASSQDTLNTEAFF. The CDR3 DNA is TGTGCCAGCAGCCAAGATACCTTGAACACTGAAGCTTTCTTT.

The chain recombines TRBV3-1 with TRBJ2-1; the D is unclear. Germline values: CDR1 LGHDT, CDR2 YNNKEL (reference sequence). The CDR3 sequence is 16 residues long. The V gene lost 1 base and the J gene lost 12 bases, with 22 bases spanning the gap. The DNA for the CDR3 is TGTGCCAGCAGCCAAGTACGGCAAGCCCTAACAGTGGCGCAGTTCTTC. The encoded protein is CASSQVRQALTVAQFF.

V is TRBV6-5 and J is TRBJ2-7, with 9 bases lining up with TRBD1. The trim removed 6 bases at V and 2 bases at J, leaving 8 bases unmatched. Germline values: CDR1 MNHEY, CDR2 SVGAGI. CDR3 length equals 15 residues. The CDR3, as DNA: TGTGCCAGCAGGGTACAGGGGGCTGATCCCTACGAGCAGTACTTC. Translation gives CASRVQGADPYEQYF.

This clonotype was seen once. The chain links TRBV7-9 to TRBJ2-6, with TRBD1 matching 8 bases. Losses at the gene ends were 4 bases for V and 3 bases for J; bases not matched to a gene: 8. Germline CDR1 is SEHNR and CDR2 is FQNEAQ (reference sequence). CDR3 length: 17 residues. The CDR3 reads CASSSGQGSFGANVLTF. In DNA form, the CDR3 reads TGTGCCAGCAGCTCAGGACAGGGATCTTTTGGGGCCAACGTCCTGACTTTC.

The CDR3 DNA reads TGTGCCAGCAGCCAGGGAATCTACGAGCAGTACTTC. This sequence encodes CASSQGIYEQYF. The rearrangement uses TRBV3-1 and TRBJ2-7; no clear D gene. CDR1 and CDR2 (germline): LGHDT, YNNKEL (reference sequence). CDR3 length equals 12 residues. Trimming took off 3 bases at V and 3 bases at J, with 6 bases between the two ends.

The chain combines TRBV18 with TRBJ2-7; 9 positions match TRBD1. V trimming: 4 bases; J trimming: 3 bases; junction bases outside the gene matches: 4. The CDR3 covers 14 residues. From germline, CDR1 is KGHSH and CDR2 LQKENI. The CDR3: CASSRDRADYEQYF. CDR3 sequence (DNA): TGTGCCAGCTCACGGGACAGGGCAGACTACGAGCAGTACTTC.

This clonotype has a single count. The chain uses TRBV21-1 and TRBJ2-6; the table names TRBD2, a call not compared with the DNA. TRBV21-1 is described as a pseudogene. The CDR3 contains 17 residues. For the CDR3, the DNA is TGTGCCAGCAGCAAGGCTGGGCCGGCCTCTGGGGCCAACGTCCTGACTTTC. This codes for CASSKAGPASGANVLTF.

The V call is TRBV25-1, the J call TRBJ1-1; D perhaps matches TRBD1 (5 bases). V was trimmed by 2 bases and J by 0 bases, leaving 13 bases between them. This CDR3 comprises 16 residues. The germline V gene has CDR1 MGHDK and CDR2 SYGVNS. The CDR3 sequence: CASSEIGAELNTEAFF. CDR3 DNA: TGTGCCAGCAGTGAAATTGGGGCAGAGCTGAACACTGAAGCTTTCTTT.

The chain is built from TRBV24-1 and TRBJ2-3; D is uncertain. Germline V lookup: CDR1 KGHDR, CDR2 SFDVKD. This CDR3 is 13 amino acids long. V shed 3 bases and J shed 0 bases, with 3 bases lying between them. The CDR3 DNA sequence: TGTGCCACCAGTGATCCTAGCACAGATACGCAGTATTTT. Translated: CATSDPSTDTQYF.

The V and J genes are TRBV9 and TRBJ2-2; D is uncertain. The CDR3 is 16 residues long. V dropped 4 bases and J dropped 6 bases, with 19 bases sitting between them. Germline V gene data show CDR1 as SGDLS and CDR2 as YYNGEE. CDR3 sequence reads: CASSTYTGSPPGELFF. The CDR3 DNA sequence: TGTGCCAGCAGCACCTACACTGGCAGCCCCCCCGGGGAGCTGTTTTTT.

This clonotype came up once. This chain links TRBV5-4 with TRBJ2-3; TRBD1 might be the D (5 bases). This CDR3 contains 15 residues. Germline loops: CDR1 SGHNT, CDR2 YYREEE (reference sequence). The germline V and J ends were trimmed by 5 bases and 2 bases, with 15 bases remaining between them. CDR3 nucleotides: TGTGCCAGCAGACCAGGGATTTTGGCCACAGATACGCAGTATTTT. Amino acid sequence: CASRPGILATDTQYF.

The CDR3 here is CATSEGRNYGYTF. The CDR3 region has the DNA TGTGCCACCAGTGAAGGGCGGAACTATGGCTACACCTTC. The chain joins TRBV24-1 to TRBJ1-2; D remains ambiguous. This CDR3 has 13 amino acids. The V end lost 4 bases, the J end lost 2 bases, and 7 bases lay between the germline ends. Germline CDR1 reads KGHDR; CDR2 reads SFDVKD.

This chain links TRBV9 with TRBJ2-5, with D tentatively TRBD2 (6 bases). This CDR3 region has 15 residues. Trimming removed 5 bases from V and 1 base from J, with 15 bases in between. Germline V gene data show CDR1 as SGDLS and CDR2 as YYNGEE. The CDR3 sequence: CASSGRDGSQETQYF. For the CDR3, the DNA is TGTGCCAGCAGTGGACGGGACGGGAGCCAAGAGACCCAGTACTTC.

This rearrangement joins TRBV25-1 to TRBJ2-3; D gene uncertain. Germline CDR1 and CDR2: MGHDK and SYGVNS. The length of the CDR3 is 14 residues. Trimming shortened V by 0 bases and J by 0 bases, and 4 bases separated the two germline ends. CDR3 DNA: TGTGCCAGCAGTGAATATGGAAGCACAGATACGCAGTATTTT. It yields the protein CASSEYGSTDTQYF.

This clonotype was found once. This chain uses TRBV20-1 with TRBJ2-1; 8 bases fit TRBD1. The J segment lost 0 bases and the V segment lost 6 bases, leaving 7 bases of the junction unmatched. The CDR3 length is 15 residues. Germline V lookup: CDR1 DFQATT, CDR2 SNEGSKA (reference sequence). CDR3 amino acids: CSATPGGSSYNEQFF. Here the CDR3 DNA reads TGCAGTGCAACCCCAGGGGGCAGCTCCTACAATGAGCAGTTCTTC.

The J gene is TRBJ2-5, the V gene TRBV11-2; D might be TRBD2 (5 bases). There are 13 residues in the CDR3. With 3 bases removed from V and 2 bases from J, the gap between germline ends came to 7 bases. Looked up from germline, CDR1 is SGHAT and CDR2 is FQNNGV. The chain's CDR3 is CASSFGEQETQYF. DNA of the CDR3: TGTGCCAGCAGCTTCGGGGAACAAGAGACCCAGTACTTC. Supplemented by reference TRBV11-2 and TRBJ2-5, the full variable domain reads EAGVAQSPRYKIIEKRQSVAFWCNPISGHATLYWYQQILGQGPKLLIQFQNNGVVDDSQLPKDRFSAERLKGVDSTLKIQPAKLEDSAVYLCASSFGEQETQYFGPGTRLLVL.